This record covers a single T cell receptor (beta chain). This clone's antigen is unknown. Base qualities are missing; no much larger clone stands one base away. Inclusive of the bounding cysteine and phenylalanine, the CDR3 is 13 residues long. Only the CDR3 DNA stays, 39 bases, in frame from base 1. Via the germline V gene, CDR1 is ENHRY and CDR2 SYGVKD. The V and J ends are trimmed by 6 bases and 1 base, leaving 7 bases between them. This record comes from a study of cytomegalovirus exposure and HLA in healthy donors (dated by TCRdb to about 2017). Context from the whole study: An earlier analysis of several hundred of the donors reported 250 to 300 Gb of sequence data and around 110 million unique TCR beta sequences obtained from roughly 180 million T cells. About 320 gigabases of sequencing data and 70 million to 85 million unique TCR sequences were included in an early release covering several hundred HLA-typed donors. Of the roughly 400 genotyped donors, roughly 85% fell in the genetic ancestry cluster associated with self-reported Caucasian donors. The study aimed to test whether cataloging public T cell receptors could reveal signatures of past pathogen exposure. The study profiled the T cell repertoires of fewer than 850 subjects by immunosequencing and related them to cytomegalovirus serostatus. A separate validation cohort of 100 to 150 different subjects was used in addition to the roughly 640-subject first cohort. High-throughput TCR immunosequencing, statistical association of individual TCRs with disease status, and machine learning were combined to predict cytomegalovirus infection status. In a later analysis, previously published TCR beta repertoires from 600 to 850 donors were re-analyzed and high-resolution HLA genotyping was added so that TCR occurrence patterns could be studied. Rather than drawing on any new phenotypic data, the later analysis identified candidate immune exposures from TCR beta sequences and the way those sequences occurred across donors. To decide whether each TCR beta V gene segment behaved as functional or pseudogenic, an earlier analysis of some 600 of the donors relied on high-throughput TCR beta sequencing. Alongside the repertoire data, information on donor age, sex, ethnicity and CMV serostatus was compiled. A later genetic analysis used genome-wide SNP genotypes for about 65% of the 666 donors, treating that subset as a discovery cohort. All discovery cohort repertoires had been generated on a single sequencing platform. HLA typing included class I and class II loci at four-digit resolution. Typing coverage varied by locus: roughly 629-630 donors for A, B, C, DRB1 and DQB1; roughly 520 for DQA1; more than 600 for DPA1; about 450 for DPB1. Several DR-DQ haplotypes were treated as single units for association and clustering because of strong linkage in the cohort. Across approximately 400 genotyped donors of the cohort, an average of about 220,000 unique TCR beta nucleotide sequences per donor were sequenced, and around 19% of those sequences were non-productive. The study at large found these results: HLA typing was unavailable for some donors at each locus, so association tests used only the typed subset. A further reported finding was that TCR beta sequences accurately predicted the HLA-A and HLA-B alleles for most subjects in the first cohort. Some IMGT-functional V segments, including TRBV6-2 and TRBV6-3, could not be distinguished by the 87-base-pair reads and were therefore excluded. Linkage disequilibrium might explain the correlated functional status among segregating V segments, but an unknown experimental factor could not be ruled out. The only immune exposure information available for the cohort was CMV serostatus. In a later analysis, HLA-associated TCR beta chains were found to be more clonally expanded and to have lower generation probabilities than equally common non-associated chains. A total of some 180 TCR beta chains were listed by the study as associated with cytomegalovirus. According to a later analysis, parvovirus B19, influenza, CMV and Epstein-Barr virus appeared linked to several top co-occurrence clusters. A cluster of highly shared sequence variants was judged likely to be a technical artifact of the sequencing pipeline. In both the original and validation cohorts, the classifier was reported to diagnose cytomegalovirus status with high specificity and sensitivity. In an earlier analysis of some 500 of the donors, most TCR beta V segments were observed in productive rearrangements about 90% or about 30% of the time, broadly matching IMGT annotations. According to a later genetic analysis, donors in an Asian-associated ancestry cluster had fewer N-insertions in productive TCRs than the roughly 670-donor mean. The earlier analysis of around 600 of the donors excluded about 16 rarely observed V segments, including chromosome 9 orphons, because counts were too low. In vitro tests confirmed that a few of the cytomegalovirus-associated TCR beta chains recognize cytomegalovirus antigens. A later genetic analysis associated a missense DCLRE1C variant with V-gene and J-gene trimming of TCR beta chains, and an independent cohort replicated the association. Across donors, most TCR sequences were observed very rarely, whereas some public TCRs were present in many individuals. According to a later analysis, TCR association rates differed among HLA loci, with DRB1 alleles showing the most associated TCRs and HLA-C alleles showing the fewest. Assigning TCR associations to individual alleles was difficult when HLA alleles, especially DR and DQ, strongly co-occurred. At a false discovery rate of 0.05, a later analysis linked about 16,000 TCR beta sequences to specific HLA alleles. Roughly uniform sequencing depth across donors was assumed in presence/absence analyses, although this assumption may not hold. It was suggested by the authors that the approach could potentially be generalized to other disease states and immunological phenotypes. According to a later analysis, most CMV-associated TCR beta chains appeared to be HLA-restricted, and the HLA associations seemed to be driven largely by CMV exposure. Only TCR beta chains were sequenced in this cohort, and the absence of alpha or paired-chain data limited detectable features.

The protocol used for the library was the immunoSEQ multiplex PCR assay. A mixture of 60 forward primers for TCR Vbeta segments and 13 reverse primers for TCR Jbeta segments was used in the multiplex PCR. The CDR3 region of rearranged TCR beta genes was amplified from genomic DNA by a multiplex PCR assay. The Illumina HiSeq System was used to sequence the amplified TCR beta libraries as 87-base-pair reads. On the authors' methods: A later analysis tallied approximately 87 million unique TCR beta chains across the 700 or so repertoires, and around 12 million of those chains were shared by two or more donors. Raw reads were error-corrected and collapsed into unique sequences by a nearest-neighbor algorithm in which closely related sequences were merged to remove PCR and sequencing errors. V, D and J gene segments were assigned by aligning CDR3 sequences to IMGT reference sequences. For a sequence to be retained, at least a six-nucleotide match to both a V gene segment and a J gene segment was required. Rearrangements were classified as productive when the CDR3 lacked stop codons and remained in frame with V and J, and all other rearrangements were classified as non-productive. CDR3 was defined by IMGT convention, running from the second conserved V-encoded cysteine to the conserved J-encoded phenylalanine. Sequences without an unambiguous match to a single V gene segment were excluded from the earlier analysis of about 630 of the donors. An earlier analysis of several hundred of the donors called V segments functional above 56.7% productive rearrangements and segregating when the between-donor standard deviation exceeded 5%. To diagnose cytomegalovirus status from the catalog of TCR beta chain sequences, a statistical classification framework was built. In a later analysis, V and J genes were assigned by comparing TCR nucleotide sequences against IMGT/GENE-DB human TR gene sequences. Using the TCRdist pipeline, a later analysis assigned CDR3 sequences along with most-parsimonious VDJ recombination scenarios. In a later analysis, each TCR beta chain was defined by its CDR3 amino acid sequence together with its V-gene family, and reads lacking a unique V-gene family were excluded. In a later analysis, around 600 highly shared, low-generation-probability nucleotide sequences were removed to address suspected cross-contamination and a sequencing artifact. In a later analysis, a clonal expansion index for each public chain was calculated from normalized within-repertoire ranks of inferred template counts. In a later analysis, generation probabilities were computed with a VDJ recombination model fitted to out-of-frame rearrangements, and the resulting probabilities were checked against IGoR. Hypergeometric tests were used in a later analysis to score TCR-TCR, TCR-HLA and TCR-CMV co-occurrence, with a repertoire-size bias correction applied to the TCR pairs. In a later analysis, false discovery rates were estimated by permuting HLA or CMV assignments 20 times. In a later analysis, co-occurring TCRs were grouped using DBSCAN, and TCRdist sequence similarity was added for clustering within HLA-allele-positive subsets. For co-occurrence clustering, repertoires with fewer than 30,000 or more than 120,000 public chains were excluded, along with roughly 5 repertoires with anomalous nucleotide sharing. TCRdb mirrors the immuneACCESS table, restricted to in-frame sequences. Some clones are absent from its copies; in checked studies, under half trace to an unresolved V gene, and the reason for the others is unknown. D and trimming come from the DNA, and the V and J calls and clone size come from that table. The sample contains about 140,000 clones, around 66% of them found a single time. 5.5% to 7% of the sample belongs to the ten largest clones.

The cohort comprised around 700 healthy bone marrow donors. Cohort members were all nominally healthy when sampled, although unrecorded immune exposures were likely present. The donor was CMV seronegative and belonged to the group of more than 300 seronegative cohort members. A peripheral blood sample was collected from each donor, and TCR beta sequencing was performed on peripheral blood mononuclear cells. The Qiagen DNeasy Blood Extraction Kit was used to extract genomic DNA from the blood cell samples. Sequences were obtained from PBMCs. The chain is assembled from TRBV10-3 and TRBJ1-3; the D gene remains uncertain. The clonotype was recovered from an older woman in good health and CMV-seronegative. The DNA sequence is given as TGTGCCATCAGCAACCTATCTGGAAACACCATATATTTT. Protein translation: CAISNLSGNTIYF.